The 15 T cell receptor beta chains listed next were all sequenced from one sample in a study of shared clonotypes between healthy human individuals. Here immunoSEQ multiplex PCR was the method, and the copy in TCRdb shows in-frame clones only, minus some. The data show some 550,000 clones, about 96% seen once. Input material: naive CD4+ T cells sorted from blood. As to subset: CD45RA+ positively selected. Receptor source: a woman in her twenties or thirties in good health.

This sequence joins TRBV5-1 and TRBJ1-5, with a tentative D call TRBD1 (5 bases). The germline V gene has CDR1 SGHRS and CDR2 YFSETQ. The CDR3 runs 13 residues. Trimming shortened V by 4 bases and J by 5 bases, and 10 bases separated the two germline ends. CDR3 in amino acids: CASSKTDDQPQHF. In nucleotides, the CDR3 is TGCGCCAGCAGCAAGACAGACGATCAGCCCCAGCATTTT.

This clone was counted once. The J gene is TRBJ2-3, the V gene TRBV10-3; D not certain. Germline CDR1 and CDR2: ENHRY and SYGVKD. Between the trimmed V and J ends, which lost 2 bases and 1 base, there was a span of 10 bases. The length of the CDR3 is 15 residues. CDR3 nucleotides: TGTGCCATCAGTGAGCCGCAGCGACGCACAGATACGCAGTATTTT. It yields the protein CAISEPQRRTDTQYF.

The gene calls are TRBV12-2 and TRBJ1-5. TRBV12-2 is deemed a pseudogene. The CDR3 is made up of 17 amino acids. The CDR3 DNA sequence: TGTGCAAGTCGCTTAGGGCGAGGAGGTACGGGCAATCAGCCCCAGCATTTT. It specifies CASRLGRGGTGNQPQHF.

The rearrangement links TRBV19 to TRBJ2-7; D tentatively reads TRBD1 or TRBD2 (5 bases each). The CDR3 is made up of 11 amino acids. CDR1 and CDR2 from the germline V gene are LNHDA and SQIVND (reference sequence). Trimming cost V 6 bases and J 9 bases, with 12 bases left between them. In nucleotides, the CDR3 is TGTGCCAGTAGGGGGAGAGGGGCGCAGTACTTC. Translation gives CASRGRGAQYF.

The chain combines TRBV18 with TRBJ2-1, with D possibly being TRBD2 (6 bases). Per the germline V gene, CDR1 is KGHSH and CDR2 is LQKENI. The V end was cut by 1 base, the J end by 4 bases, with 11 bases between. The CDR3 has 15 residues. The CDR3 DNA follows: TGTGCCAGCTCACCACTAAGCGGGTCATACAATGAGCAGTTCTTC. Its protein is CASSPLSGSYNEQFF.

The V gene is TRBV4-1, the J gene TRBJ2-7; 9 nucleotides agree with TRBD1. Germline CDR1 MGHRA, CDR2 YSYEKL. CDR3 size: 15 residues. V shed 4 bases and J 4 bases; nucleotides not matched to a gene: 8. The CDR3 bases are TGCGCCAGCAGCCGCATAGGGACAGGGAGTTACGAGCAGTACTTC. Amino acids: CASSRIGTGSYEQYF.

V is TRBV27 and J is TRBJ2-7; D might be TRBD2 (5 bases). This CDR3 spans 14 amino acids. The V and J ends lost 6 bases and 2 bases respectively, with 14 bases between them. Looked up from germline, CDR1 is MNHEY and CDR2 is SMNVEV (reference sequence). The chain's CDR3 is CASSLGADPYEQYF. As DNA, the CDR3 is TGTGCCAGCAGCCTGGGAGCGGACCCCTACGAGCAGTACTTC.

A remark on this clone: Within the sample, other DNA sequences also encode this same CDR3. The rearrangement joins TRBV20-1 to TRBJ2-1; TRBD2 might be the D (5 bases). Between the trimmed V and J ends, which lost 5 bases and 4 bases, there was a span of 6 bases. The V gene's germline CDR1 is DFQATT and CDR2 SNEGSKA (reference sequence). The CDR3 is made up of 11 amino acids. CDR3 in DNA: TGCAGTGCTCGGGGATACAATGAGCAGTTCTTC. Its translation: CSARGYNEQFF.

The chain has TRBV4-1 and TRBJ1-6, with TRBD1 matching over 8 bases. Germline V gene data show CDR1 as MGHRA and CDR2 as YSYEKL. The V gene end was trimmed by 2 bases and the J gene end by 10 bases; junction bases not matched to a gene: 7. The CDR3 extends over 15 amino acids. The CDR3 region is CASSQLDRVGSPLHF. The CDR3 nucleotides are TGCGCCAGCAGCCAACTGGACAGGGTCGGATCACCCCTCCACTTT.

With respect to this clone: Other DNA sequences from this sample encode an identical CDR3 as well. The rearrangement uses TRBV27 and TRBJ2-3; D is uncertain. The CDR3 totals 14 residues. CDR1 and CDR2 from the germline V gene are MNHEY and SMNVEV (reference sequence). Trimming left V 5 bases short and J 0 bases short, with 9 bases between. Written as DNA, the CDR3 is TGTGCCAGCAGTCCCCTTACTAGCACAGATACGCAGTATTTT. It codes for CASSPLTSTDTQYF.

The genes are TRBV5-1 and TRBJ2-1; 8 nucleotides line up with TRBD1. CDR1 SGHRS and CDR2 YFSETQ come from the germline V gene. V shed 1 base, J shed 8 bases, and the junction held 8 bases outside the gene matches. The CDR3 consists of 15 residues. The CDR3 sequence is CASSLMGQGAYEQFF. The DNA for the CDR3 is TGCGCCAGCAGCTTGATGGGGCAGGGGGCGTATGAGCAGTTCTTC.

J is TRBJ2-7 and V is TRBV11-3, with TRBD1 matching 9 bases. The junction had 8 bases not matched to a gene; V was cut back by 0 bases and J by 5 bases. In germline, CDR1 is SGHNT, CDR2 YENEEA. This CDR3 is built from 16 residues. The CDR3 DNA reads as TGTGCCAGCAGCTTAGAAGGGCGACAGGGGGTCGACGAGCAGTACTTC. Translation gives CASSLEGRQGVDEQYF.

J is TRBJ1-1 and V is TRBV30; D ambiguous. Deletions cut 0 bases from V and 5 bases from J, with 10 bases between. The germline gives CDR1 GTSNPN, CDR2 SVGIG (reference sequence). This CDR3 has 13 amino acids. The CDR3: CAWSVERSTEAFF. Written as DNA, the CDR3 is TGTGCCTGGAGTGTCGAAAGGAGTACTGAAGCTTTCTTT.

The chain combines TRBV28 with TRBJ2-3; 10 bases agree with TRBD1. V was pared by 5 bases and J by 5 bases, with 7 bases of the junction left unmatched. CDR3 size: 15 residues. Germline V CDR1 and CDR2: MDHEN, SYDVKM. CDR3 loop: CASSLTGGGLDTQYF. The CDR3 coding sequence is TGTGCCAGCAGTCTGACAGGGGGCGGCCTAGATACGCAGTATTTT.

The V call is TRBV6-6, the J call TRBJ2-2, with D possibly matching TRBD2 (5 bases). There are 13 residues in the CDR3. Trimming pared 4 bases from V and 5 bases from J, leaving 8 bases between. The V gene's germline CDR1 is MNHNY and CDR2 SVGAGI (reference sequence). In DNA, the CDR3 is TGTGCCAGCAGTTCAGCGGAGACCGGGGAGCTGTTTTTT. Protein product: CASSSAETGELFF.